The 5 T cell receptor beta chains given below trace back to one sample, sequenced in a study of beta chain features in type 1 diabetes. These receptors have no known antigen. General observations from the study: A moderate, significant TCRB CDR3 shortening appeared in type 1 diabetes across four CD4+ subsets.

Reverse transcription of all isolated RNA meant that expressed TCRB transcripts were sequenced. Assay used: immunoSEQ multiplex PCR; TCRdb lists only in-frame clones, some missing. The sample comprises some 350,000 clones, around 10% of which are singletons, and approximately 0.55% rests with the top ten. The sequenced sample was central memory CD4+ T cells from blood. These receptors were taken from a man aged 25-45 years with type 1 diabetes.

This clone has a handful of counts. Relative to the germline gene, one junction end is altered; a read error may explain this. V is TRBV30 and J is TRBJ2-1; TRBD2 aligns across 10 bases. CDR3 length equals 18 residues. Germline CDR1 is GTSNPN and CDR2 is SVGIG (reference sequence). CDR3 region: CAWSVRTSGTRAYDEQFF. The CDR3 nucleotides read TGTGCCTGGAGTGTACGAACTAGCGGGACCCGAGCCTACGATGAGCAGTTCTTC.

This clone was found a few times. The V gene is TRBV30, the J gene TRBJ2-1; weak D call: TRBD1 (5 bases). V was cut by 4 bases and J by 4 bases, with 14 bases left in between. The germline V gene has CDR1 GTSNPN and CDR2 SVGIG (reference sequence). The CDR3 sequence is 14 residues long. The CDR3 sequence: CAWNSDSPYNEQFF. CDR3 nucleotide sequence: TGTGCCTGGAATTCCGACAGTCCTTACAATGAGCAGTTCTTC.

The chain employs TRBV19 and TRBJ2-2, with 10 bases matching TRBD1. The CDR3 extends over 15 amino acids. Germline-derived CDR1 and CDR2 are LNHDA and SQIVND (reference sequence). The V segment lost 4 bases and the J segment 4 bases; nucleotides outside the gene matches: 3. The CDR3 region has the DNA TGTGCCAGTAGTACCCGGGACAGGGGCACCGGGGAGCTGTTTTTT. Protein product: CASSTRDRGTGELFF.

V is TRBV15 and J is TRBJ2-7; weak D call: TRBD2 (5 bases). This CDR3 region has 15 residues. Trimming pared 0 bases from V and 5 bases from J, leaving 14 bases between. Germline CDR1 and CDR2: LNHNV and YYDKDF (reference sequence). The CDR3 protein is CATSRETIMAHEQYF. For the CDR3, the DNA is TGTGCCACCAGCAGAGAGACTATAATGGCCCACGAGCAGTACTTC.

In its sample, this clone was seen a few times. The chain combines TRBV27 with TRBJ1-2; D call uncertain. V lost 6 bases and J 3 bases, leaving 11 bases between the germline ends. The germline CDR1 and CDR2 sequences are MNHEY and SMNVEV (reference sequence). The CDR3 has 13 residues. The CDR3 DNA is TGTGCCAGCAGCCCATGGCAGGACTATGGCTACACCTTC. Its translation is CASSPWQDYGYTF.